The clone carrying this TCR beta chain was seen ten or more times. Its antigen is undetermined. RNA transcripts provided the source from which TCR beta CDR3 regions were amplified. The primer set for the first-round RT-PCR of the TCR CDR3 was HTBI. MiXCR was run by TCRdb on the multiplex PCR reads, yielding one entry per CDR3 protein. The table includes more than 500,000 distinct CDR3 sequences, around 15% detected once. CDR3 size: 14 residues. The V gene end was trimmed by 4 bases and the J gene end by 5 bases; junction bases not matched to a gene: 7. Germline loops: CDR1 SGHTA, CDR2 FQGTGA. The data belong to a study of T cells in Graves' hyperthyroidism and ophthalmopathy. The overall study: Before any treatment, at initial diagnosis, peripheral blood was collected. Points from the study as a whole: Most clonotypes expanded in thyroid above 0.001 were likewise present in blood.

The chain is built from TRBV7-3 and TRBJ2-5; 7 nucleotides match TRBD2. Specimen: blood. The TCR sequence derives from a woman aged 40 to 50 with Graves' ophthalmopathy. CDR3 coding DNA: TGTGCCAGCAGCTCCGGACTAGAGGCGGAGACCCAGTACTTC. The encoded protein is CASSSGLEAETQYF. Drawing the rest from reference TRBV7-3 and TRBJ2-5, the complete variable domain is GAGVSQTPSNKVTEKGKYVELRCDPISGHTALYWYRQSLGQGPEFLIYFQGTGAADDSGLPNDRFFAVRPEGSVSTLKIQRTERGDSAVYLCASSSGLEAETQYFGPGTRLLVL.